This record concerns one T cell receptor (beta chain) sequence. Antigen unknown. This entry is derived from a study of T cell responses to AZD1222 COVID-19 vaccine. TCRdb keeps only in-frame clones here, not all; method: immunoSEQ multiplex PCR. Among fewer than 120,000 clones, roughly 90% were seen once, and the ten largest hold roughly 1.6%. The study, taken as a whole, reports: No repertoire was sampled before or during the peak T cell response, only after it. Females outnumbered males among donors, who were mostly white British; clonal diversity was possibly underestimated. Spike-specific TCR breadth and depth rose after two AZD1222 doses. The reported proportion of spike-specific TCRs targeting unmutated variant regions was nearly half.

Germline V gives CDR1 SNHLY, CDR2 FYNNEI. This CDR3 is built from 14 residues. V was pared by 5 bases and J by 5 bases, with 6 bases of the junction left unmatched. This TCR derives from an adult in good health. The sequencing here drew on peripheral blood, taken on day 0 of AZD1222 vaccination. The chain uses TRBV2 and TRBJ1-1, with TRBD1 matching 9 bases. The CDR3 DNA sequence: TGTGCCAGCAGTTATAGGACAGGGGAAACTGAAGCTTTCTTT. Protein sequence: CASSYRTGETEAFF.